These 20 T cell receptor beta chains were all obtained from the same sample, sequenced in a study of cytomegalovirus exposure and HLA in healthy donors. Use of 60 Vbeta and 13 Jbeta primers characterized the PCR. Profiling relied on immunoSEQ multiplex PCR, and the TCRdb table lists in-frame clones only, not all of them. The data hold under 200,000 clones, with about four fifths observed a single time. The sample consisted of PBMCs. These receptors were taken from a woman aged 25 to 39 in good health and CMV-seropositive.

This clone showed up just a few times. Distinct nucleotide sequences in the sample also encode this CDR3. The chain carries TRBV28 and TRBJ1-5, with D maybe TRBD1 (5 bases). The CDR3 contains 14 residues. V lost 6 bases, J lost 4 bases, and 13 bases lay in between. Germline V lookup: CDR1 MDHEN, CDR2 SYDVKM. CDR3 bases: TGTGCCAGCAGCCTAAGTCGGGGGAATCAGCCCCAGCATTTT. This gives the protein CASSLSRGNQPQHF.

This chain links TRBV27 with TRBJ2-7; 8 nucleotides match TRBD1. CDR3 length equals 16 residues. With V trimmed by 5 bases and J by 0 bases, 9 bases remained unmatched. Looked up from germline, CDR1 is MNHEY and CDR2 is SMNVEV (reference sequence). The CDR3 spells CASSLLTGEASYEQYF. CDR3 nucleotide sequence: TGTGCCAGCAGTCTATTGACAGGGGAGGCCTCCTACGAGCAGTACTTC.

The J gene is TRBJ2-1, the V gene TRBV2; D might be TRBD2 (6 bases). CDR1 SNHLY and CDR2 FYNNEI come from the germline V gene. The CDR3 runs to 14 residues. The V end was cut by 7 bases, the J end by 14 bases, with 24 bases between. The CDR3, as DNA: TGTGCCAGCACGAGCCGACTAGGGGAGTTTCGGGAGTTCTTC. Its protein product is CASTSRLGEFREFF.

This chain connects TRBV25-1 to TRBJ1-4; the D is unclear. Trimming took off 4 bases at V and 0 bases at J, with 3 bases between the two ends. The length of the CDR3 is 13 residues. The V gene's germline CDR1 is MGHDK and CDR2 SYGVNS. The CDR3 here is CASSGTTNEKLFF. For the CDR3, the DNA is TGTGCCAGCAGTGGTACAACTAATGAAAAACTGTTTTTT.

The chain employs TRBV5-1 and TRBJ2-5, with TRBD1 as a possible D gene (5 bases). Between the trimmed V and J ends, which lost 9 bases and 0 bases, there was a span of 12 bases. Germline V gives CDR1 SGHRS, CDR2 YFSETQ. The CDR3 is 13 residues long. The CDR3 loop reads CATSAGYQETQYF. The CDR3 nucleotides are TGCGCCACCTCTGCAGGGTACCAAGAGACCCAGTACTTC.

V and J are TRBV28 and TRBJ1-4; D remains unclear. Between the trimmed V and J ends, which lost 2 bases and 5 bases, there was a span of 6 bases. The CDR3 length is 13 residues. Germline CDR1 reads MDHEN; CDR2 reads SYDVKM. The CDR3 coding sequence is TGTGCCAGCAGTTTAGGCGGGAATGAAAAACTGTTTTTT. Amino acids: CASSLGGNEKLFF.

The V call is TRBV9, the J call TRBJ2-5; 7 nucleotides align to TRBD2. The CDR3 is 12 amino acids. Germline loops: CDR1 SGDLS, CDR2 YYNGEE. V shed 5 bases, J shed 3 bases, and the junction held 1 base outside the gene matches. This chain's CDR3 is CASSGLEETQYF. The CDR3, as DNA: TGTGCCAGCAGTGGACTAGAAGAGACCCAGTACTTC.

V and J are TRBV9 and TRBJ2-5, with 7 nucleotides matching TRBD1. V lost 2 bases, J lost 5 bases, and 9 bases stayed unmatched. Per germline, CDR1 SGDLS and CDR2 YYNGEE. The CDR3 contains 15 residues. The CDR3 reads CASSVSLGGDETQYF. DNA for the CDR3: TGTGCCAGCAGCGTCTCCTTAGGGGGCGACGAGACCCAGTACTTC.

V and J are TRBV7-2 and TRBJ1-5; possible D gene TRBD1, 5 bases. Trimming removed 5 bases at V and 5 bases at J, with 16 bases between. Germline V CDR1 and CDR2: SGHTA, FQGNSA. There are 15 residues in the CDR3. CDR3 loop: CASSIGGGEYQPQHF. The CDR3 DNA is TGTGCCAGCAGCATAGGTGGGGGGGAGTATCAGCCCCAGCATTTT.

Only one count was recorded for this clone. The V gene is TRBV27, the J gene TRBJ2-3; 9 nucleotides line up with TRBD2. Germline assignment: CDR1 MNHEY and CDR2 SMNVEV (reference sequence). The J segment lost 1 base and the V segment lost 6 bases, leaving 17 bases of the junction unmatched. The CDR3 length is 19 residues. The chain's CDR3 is CASSPIGRDSGSGTDTQYF. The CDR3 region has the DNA TGTGCCAGCAGCCCCATCGGCAGGGATAGCGGGAGTGGCACAGATACGCAGTATTTT.

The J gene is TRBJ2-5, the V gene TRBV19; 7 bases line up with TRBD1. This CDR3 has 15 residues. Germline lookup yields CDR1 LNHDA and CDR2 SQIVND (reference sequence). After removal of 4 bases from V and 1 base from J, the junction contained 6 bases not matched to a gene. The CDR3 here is CASSRDRRSQETQYF. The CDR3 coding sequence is TGTGCCAGTAGTAGGGACAGACGATCCCAAGAGACCCAGTACTTC.

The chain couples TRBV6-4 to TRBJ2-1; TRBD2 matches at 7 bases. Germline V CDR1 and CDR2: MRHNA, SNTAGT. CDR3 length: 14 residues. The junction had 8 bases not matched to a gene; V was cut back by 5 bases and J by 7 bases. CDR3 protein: CASSREGFGNEQFF. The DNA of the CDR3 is TGTGCCAGCAGTAGGGAGGGATTCGGGAATGAGCAGTTCTTC.

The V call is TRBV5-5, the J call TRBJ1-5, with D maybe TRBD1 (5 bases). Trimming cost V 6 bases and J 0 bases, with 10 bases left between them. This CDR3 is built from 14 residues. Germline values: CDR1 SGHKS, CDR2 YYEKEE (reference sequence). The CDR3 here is CASTFDSSNQPQHF. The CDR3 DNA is TGTGCCAGCACCTTCGACAGTAGCAATCAGCCCCAGCATTTT.

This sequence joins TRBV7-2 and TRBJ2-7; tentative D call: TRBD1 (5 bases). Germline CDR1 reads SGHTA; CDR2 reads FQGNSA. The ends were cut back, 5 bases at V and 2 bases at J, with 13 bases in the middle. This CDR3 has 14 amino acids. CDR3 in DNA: TGTGCCAGCAGCCCCGGACAACCCGCCTACGAGCAGTACTTC. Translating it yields CASSPGQPAYEQYF.

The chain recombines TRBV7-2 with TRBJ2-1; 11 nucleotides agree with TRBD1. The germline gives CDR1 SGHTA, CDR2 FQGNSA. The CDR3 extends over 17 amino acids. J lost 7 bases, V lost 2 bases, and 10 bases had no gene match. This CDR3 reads CASSLSSGQGARNEQFF. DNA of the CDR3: TGTGCCAGCAGCTTATCCTCCGGACAGGGGGCACGGAATGAGCAGTTCTTC. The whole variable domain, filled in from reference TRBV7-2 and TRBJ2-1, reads GAGVSQSPSNKVTEKGKDVELRCDPISGHTALYWYRQSLGQGLEFLIYFQGNSAPDKSGLPSDRFSAERTGGSVSTLTIQRTQQEDSAVYLCASSLSSGQGARNEQFFGPGTRLTVL.

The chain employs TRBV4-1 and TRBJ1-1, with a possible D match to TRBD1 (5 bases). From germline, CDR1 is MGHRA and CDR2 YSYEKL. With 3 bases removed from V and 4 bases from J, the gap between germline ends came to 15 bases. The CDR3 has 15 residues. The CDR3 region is CASSQQTGGGTEAFF. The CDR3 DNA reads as TGCGCCAGCAGCCAGCAGACCGGGGGTGGCACTGAAGCTTTCTTT.

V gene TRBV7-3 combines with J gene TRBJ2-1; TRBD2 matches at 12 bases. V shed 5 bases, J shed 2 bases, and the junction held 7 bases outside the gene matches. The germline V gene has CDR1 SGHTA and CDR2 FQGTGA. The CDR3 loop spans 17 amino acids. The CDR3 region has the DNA TGTGCCAGCAGCCTCAGGGCTAGCGGGAGGGCCTACAATGAGCAGTTCTTC. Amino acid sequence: CASSLRASGRAYNEQFF. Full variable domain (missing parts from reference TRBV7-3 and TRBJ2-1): GAGVSQTPSNKVTEKGKYVELRCDPISGHTALYWYRQSLGQGPEFLIYFQGTGAADDSGLPNDRFFAVRPEGSVSTLKIQRTERGDSAVYLCASSLRASGRAYNEQFFGPGTRLTVL.

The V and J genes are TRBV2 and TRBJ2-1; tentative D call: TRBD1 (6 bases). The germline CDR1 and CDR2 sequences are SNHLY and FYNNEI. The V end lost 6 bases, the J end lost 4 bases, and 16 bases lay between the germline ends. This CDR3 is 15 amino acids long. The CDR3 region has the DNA TGTGCCAGCAGAGGGACACGAGGGGGTTACAATGAGCAGTTCTTC. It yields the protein CASRGTRGGYNEQFF.

Here the CDR3 DNA reads TGTGCCAGCAGTTTGGTGGGCAGGGGAGGGGAGACCCAGTACTTC. Encoded protein: CASSLVGRGGETQYF. This rearrangement joins TRBV28 to TRBJ2-5; tentatively, D is TRBD2 (7 bases). CDR3 length: 15 residues. Trimming shortened V by 3 bases and J by 5 bases, and 16 bases separated the two germline ends. Per germline, CDR1 MDHEN and CDR2 SYDVKM.

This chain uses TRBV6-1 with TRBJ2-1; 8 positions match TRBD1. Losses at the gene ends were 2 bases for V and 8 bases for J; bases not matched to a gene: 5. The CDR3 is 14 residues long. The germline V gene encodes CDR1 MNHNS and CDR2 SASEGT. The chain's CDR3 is CASSERTGRYEQFF. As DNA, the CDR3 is TGTGCCAGCAGTGAAAGGACAGGGAGATATGAGCAGTTCTTC.